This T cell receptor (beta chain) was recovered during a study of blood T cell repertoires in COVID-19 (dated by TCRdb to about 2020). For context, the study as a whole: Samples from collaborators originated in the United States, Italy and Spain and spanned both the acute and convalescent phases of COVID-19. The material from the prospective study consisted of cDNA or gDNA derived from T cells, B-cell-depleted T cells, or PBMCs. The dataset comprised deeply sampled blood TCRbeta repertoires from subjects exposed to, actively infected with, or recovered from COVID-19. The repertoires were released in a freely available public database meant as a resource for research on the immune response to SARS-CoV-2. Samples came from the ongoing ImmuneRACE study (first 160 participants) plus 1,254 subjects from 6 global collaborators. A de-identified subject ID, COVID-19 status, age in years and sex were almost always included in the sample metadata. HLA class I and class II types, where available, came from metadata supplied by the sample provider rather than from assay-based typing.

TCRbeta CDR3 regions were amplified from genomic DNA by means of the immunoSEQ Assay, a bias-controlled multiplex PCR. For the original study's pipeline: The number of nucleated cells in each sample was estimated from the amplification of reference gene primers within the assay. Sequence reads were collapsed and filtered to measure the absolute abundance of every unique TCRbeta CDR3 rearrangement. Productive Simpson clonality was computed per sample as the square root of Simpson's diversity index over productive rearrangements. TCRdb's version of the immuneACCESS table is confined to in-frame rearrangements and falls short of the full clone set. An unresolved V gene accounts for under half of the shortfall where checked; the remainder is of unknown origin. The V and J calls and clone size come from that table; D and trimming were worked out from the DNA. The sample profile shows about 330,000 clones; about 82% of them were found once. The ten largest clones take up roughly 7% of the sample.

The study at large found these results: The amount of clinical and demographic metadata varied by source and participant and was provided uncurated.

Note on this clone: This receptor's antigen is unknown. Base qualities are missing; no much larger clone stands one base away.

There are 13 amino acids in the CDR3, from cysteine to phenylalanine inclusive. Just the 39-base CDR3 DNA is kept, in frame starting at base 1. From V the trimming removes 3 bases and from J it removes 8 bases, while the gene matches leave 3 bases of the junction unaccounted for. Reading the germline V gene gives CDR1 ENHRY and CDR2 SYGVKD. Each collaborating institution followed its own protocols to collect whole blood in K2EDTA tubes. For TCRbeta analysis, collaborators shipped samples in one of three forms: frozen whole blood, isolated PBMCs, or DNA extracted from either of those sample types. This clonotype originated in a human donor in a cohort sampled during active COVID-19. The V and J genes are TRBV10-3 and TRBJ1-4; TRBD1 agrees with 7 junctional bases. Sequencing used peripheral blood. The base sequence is TGTGCCATCAGTGACGGGACAGCAGAAAAACTGTTTTTT. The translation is CAISDGTAEKLFF.